This T cell receptor beta chain was observed in a study of blood T cell repertoires in COVID-19. Study information: T cells, B-cell-depleted T cells, or PBMCs supplied cDNA or gDNA.

Cohorts were assigned according to the clinical history that participants reported. Two negative PCRs, clearance, or symptom resolution had been documented for recovered Cohort 3 donors. In the original processing: Nucleated cell number was recorded as an estimate derived from reference gene primer amplification. The data were produced by immunoSEQ multiplex PCR, yet TCRdb's version contains in-frame clones alone and is incomplete. That table furnishes V, J and clone size, whereas the DNA furnished D and trimming. The data hold fewer than 350,000 clones, with under 90% observed a single time. The CDR3 is 15 residues long. V lost 3 bases and J lost 8; bases outside the gene matches: 7. CDR1 is SGHTA, CDR2 FQGNSA, per germline. This clone was detected once.

The chain couples TRBV7-2 to TRBJ2-1; the match to TRBD2 covers 10 bases. Sequencing used PBMCs or T cells enriched from blood (not recorded which). The TCR sequence derives from a woman in her thirties or forties who had recovered from COVID-19. CDR3 protein: CASSLVGTSVHEQFF. The CDR3 DNA reads TGTGCCAGCAGCTTGGTTGGGACTAGCGTCCATGAGCAGTTCTTC.